The sequence of this TCR beta chain was determined in a study of blood T cell repertoires in COVID-19. Study-level information: Collection of acute and convalescent COVID-19 samples took place in the United States, Italy and Spain. In each case, the material was cDNA or gDNA derived from T cells, B-cell-depleted T cells, or PBMCs.

In the source study's methods: Estimation of nucleated cell counts was performed using reference gene primer amplification. TCRdb's table, derived via immunoSEQ multiplex PCR, lists solely in-frame clones and lacks some. V and J calls and clone size are given by that table; D and trimming were obtained from the DNA. Of over 60,000 clones listed, about 81% are singletons. This clone was seen a few times. The TCR was taken from a woman at least 80 years old with acute or convalescent COVID-19. The sequenced material came from peripheral blood.

The CDR3 loop is CASSDGWNTEAFF. The CDR3 DNA sequence: TGTGCCAGCAGTGACGGGTGGAACACTGAAGCTTTCTTT. The genes are TRBV6-1 and TRBJ1-1; D remains ambiguous. The CDR3 runs 13 residues. Germline lookup yields CDR1 MNHNS and CDR2 SASEGT. Trimming took off 3 bases at V and 1 base at J, with 6 bases between the two ends.